Each of the 2 T cell receptor beta chains below was sequenced from the same sample in a study of CD8 T cells in Susac syndrome. Random hexamers were used to reverse transcribe the RNA input (roughly 0.5 to 1 ug). MiXCR, applied by TCRdb to the immunoSEQ multiplex PCR reads, yields one record per CDR3 protein. This table has just over 300,000 distinct CDR3 sequences, about 90% appearing once. Sequencing was performed on CD4+ T cells from PBMCs. The receptors were gathered from a human donor with multiple sclerosis.

The rearrangement uses TRBV7-2 and TRBJ2-3; no firm D call. V was clipped by 5 bases and J by 0 bases, with 3 bases between them. This CDR3 is 12 amino acids long. Germline V lookup: CDR1 SGHTA, CDR2 FQGNSA. The CDR3 here is CASSKSTDTQYF. The CDR3, as DNA: TGTGCCAGCAGCAAGAGCACAGATACGCAGTATTTT. Looking up the rest from reference TRBV7-2 and TRBJ2-3 gives the full variable domain: GAGVSQSPSNKVTEKGKDVELRCDPISGHTALYWYRQSLGQGLEFLIYFQGNSAPDKSGLPSDRFSAERTGGSVSTLTIQRTQQEDSAVYLCASSKSTDTQYFGPGTRLTVL.

The CDR3 spells CASSLGRTNYGYTF. The CDR3 region has the DNA TGTGCCAGCAGTTTGGGCAGGACGAACTATGGCTACACCTTC. V usage is TRBV27 and J usage is TRBJ1-2, with D uncertain. This CDR3 spans 14 amino acids. Germline V lookup: CDR1 MNHEY, CDR2 SMNVEV (reference sequence). Trimming stripped 3 bases from V and 2 bases from J, with 10 bases between.